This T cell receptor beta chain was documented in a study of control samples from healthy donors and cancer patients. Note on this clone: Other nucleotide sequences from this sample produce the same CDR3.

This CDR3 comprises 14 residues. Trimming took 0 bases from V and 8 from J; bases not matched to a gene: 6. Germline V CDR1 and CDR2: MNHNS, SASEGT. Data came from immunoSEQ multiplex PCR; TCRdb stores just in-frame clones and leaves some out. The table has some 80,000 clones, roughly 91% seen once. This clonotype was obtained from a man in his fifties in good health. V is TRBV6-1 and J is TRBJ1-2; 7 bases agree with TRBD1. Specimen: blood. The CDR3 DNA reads TGTGCCAGCAGTGAAGCCTCAGGGGGTGGAGGCTACACCTTC. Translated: CASSEASGGGGYTF.